The source of this T cell receptor (beta chain) is a study of shared clonotypes between healthy human individuals. CD45RO-negative cells were positively selected for CCR7, leaving out terminally differentiated effector memory CD45RA+ cells. General observations from the study: Investigators collected only blood, and repertoires in tissues likely differ. As a rule, naive subsets had a larger estimated richness than memory subsets.

Turning to this clone: The target antigen is unknown. At the DNA level, this CDR3 is encoded by other sequences in the same sample as well.

Every subset had its genomic DNA shared out evenly among several immunoSEQ plates. Produced via immunoSEQ multiplex PCR; TCRdb's table is partial and in-frame only. The sample shows some 2,100,000 clones, 85% to 95% of them seen only once. V lost 2 bases to trimming and J lost 0 bases, with 8 bases between them. In germline, CDR1 is SEHNR, CDR2 FQNEAQ (reference sequence). The CDR3 extends over 14 amino acids. The sequenced material came from naive CD8+ T cells from PBMCs. The rearrangement uses TRBV7-9 and TRBJ2-7; tentatively, D is TRBD2 (5 bases). The receptor was isolated from a young man in good health. Some clones in this sample may be carry-over from other donors' samples. CDR3 loop: CASSLRTASYEQYF. For the CDR3, the DNA is TGTGCCAGCAGCTTAAGGACTGCCTCCTACGAGCAGTACTTC.